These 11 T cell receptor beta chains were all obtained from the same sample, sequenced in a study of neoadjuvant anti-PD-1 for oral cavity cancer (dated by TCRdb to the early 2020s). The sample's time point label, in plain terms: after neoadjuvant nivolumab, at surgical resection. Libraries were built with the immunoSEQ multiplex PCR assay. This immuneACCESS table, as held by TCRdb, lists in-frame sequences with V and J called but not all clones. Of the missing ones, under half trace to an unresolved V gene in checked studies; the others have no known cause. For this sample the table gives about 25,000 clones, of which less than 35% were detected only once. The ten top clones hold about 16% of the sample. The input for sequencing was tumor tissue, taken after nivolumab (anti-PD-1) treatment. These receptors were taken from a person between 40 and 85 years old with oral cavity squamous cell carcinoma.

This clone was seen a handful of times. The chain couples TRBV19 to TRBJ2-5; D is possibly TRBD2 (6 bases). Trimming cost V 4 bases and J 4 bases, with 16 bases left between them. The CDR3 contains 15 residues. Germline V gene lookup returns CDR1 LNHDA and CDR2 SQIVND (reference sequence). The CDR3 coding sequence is TGTGCCAGTAGTAGGAGGGACTCTCCATCAGAGACCCAGTACTTC. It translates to CASSRRDSPSETQYF.

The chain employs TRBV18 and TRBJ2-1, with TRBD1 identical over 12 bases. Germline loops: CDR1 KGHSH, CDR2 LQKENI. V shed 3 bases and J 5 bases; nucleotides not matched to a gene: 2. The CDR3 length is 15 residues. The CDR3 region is CASSPGQGAHNEQFF. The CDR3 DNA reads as TGTGCCAGCTCACCGGGACAGGGGGCCCACAATGAGCAGTTCTTC.

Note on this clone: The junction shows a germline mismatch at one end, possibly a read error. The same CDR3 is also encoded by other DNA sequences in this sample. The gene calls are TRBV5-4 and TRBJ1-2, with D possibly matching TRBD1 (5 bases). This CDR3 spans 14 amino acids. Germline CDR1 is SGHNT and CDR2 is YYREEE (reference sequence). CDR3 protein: CASSLRSGVNGYTF. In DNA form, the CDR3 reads TGCGCCAGCAGCTTGCGTTCGGGGGTTAATGGCTACACCTTC.

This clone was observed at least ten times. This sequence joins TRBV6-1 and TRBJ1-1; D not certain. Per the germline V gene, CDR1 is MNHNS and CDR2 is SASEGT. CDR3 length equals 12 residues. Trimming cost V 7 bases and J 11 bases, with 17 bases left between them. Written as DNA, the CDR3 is TGTGCCAGCATTAGTCTCACCTGGGATGCTTTCTTT. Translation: CASISLTWDAFF.

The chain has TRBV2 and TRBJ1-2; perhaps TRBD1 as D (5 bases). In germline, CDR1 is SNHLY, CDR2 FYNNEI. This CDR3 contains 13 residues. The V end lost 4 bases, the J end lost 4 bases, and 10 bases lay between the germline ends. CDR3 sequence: CASSGGRTYGYTF. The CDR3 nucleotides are TGTGCCAGCAGTGGGGGGAGAACCTATGGCTACACCTTC.

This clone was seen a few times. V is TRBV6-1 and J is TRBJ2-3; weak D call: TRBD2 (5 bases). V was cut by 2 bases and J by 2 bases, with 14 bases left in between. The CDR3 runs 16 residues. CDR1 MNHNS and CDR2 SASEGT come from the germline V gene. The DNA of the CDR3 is TGTGCCAGCAGTGAATTCGGGGTCTGGGTCACAGATACGCAGTATTTT. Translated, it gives CASSEFGVWVTDTQYF.

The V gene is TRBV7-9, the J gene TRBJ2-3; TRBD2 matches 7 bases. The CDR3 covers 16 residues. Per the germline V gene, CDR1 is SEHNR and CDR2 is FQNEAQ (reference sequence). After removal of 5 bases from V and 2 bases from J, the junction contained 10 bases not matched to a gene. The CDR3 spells CASSIQLAWDTDTQYF. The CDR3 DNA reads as TGTGCCAGCAGCATCCAACTAGCGTGGGACACAGATACGCAGTATTTT.

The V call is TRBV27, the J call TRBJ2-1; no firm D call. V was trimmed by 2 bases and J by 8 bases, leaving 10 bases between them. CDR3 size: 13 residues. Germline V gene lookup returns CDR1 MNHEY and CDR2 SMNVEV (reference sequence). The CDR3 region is CASSLKPGDEQFF. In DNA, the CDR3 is TGTGCCAGCAGTTTAAAGCCGGGCGATGAGCAGTTCTTC.

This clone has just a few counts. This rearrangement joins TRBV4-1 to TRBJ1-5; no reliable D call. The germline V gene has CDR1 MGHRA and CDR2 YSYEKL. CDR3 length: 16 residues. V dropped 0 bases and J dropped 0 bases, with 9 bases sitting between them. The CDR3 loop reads CASSQERQYSNQPQHF. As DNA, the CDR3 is TGCGCCAGCAGCCAAGAGAGGCAGTATAGCAATCAGCCCCAGCATTTT.

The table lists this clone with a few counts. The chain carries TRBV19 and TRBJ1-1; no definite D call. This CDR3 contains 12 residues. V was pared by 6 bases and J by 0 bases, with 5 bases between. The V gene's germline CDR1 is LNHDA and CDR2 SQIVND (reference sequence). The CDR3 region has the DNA TGTGCCAGTAGAACAGTGAACACTGAAGCTTTCTTT. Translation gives CASRTVNTEAFF.

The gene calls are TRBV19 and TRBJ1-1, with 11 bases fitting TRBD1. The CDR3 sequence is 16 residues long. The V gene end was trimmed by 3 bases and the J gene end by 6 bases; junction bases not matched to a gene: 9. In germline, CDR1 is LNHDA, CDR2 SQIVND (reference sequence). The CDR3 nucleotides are TGTGCCAGTAGTATCCGGGACAGGGGGTCGGAATCTGAAGCTTTCTTT. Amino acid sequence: CASSIRDRGSESEAFF.